Below, 6 T cell receptor beta chains from the same sample are listed, as sequenced in a study of T-cell memory formation after mild COVID-19. TCRdb re-called the 5' RACE reads with MiXCR, one entry per CDR3 protein. Counted here are 250,000 to 350,000 distinct CDR3 sequences, roughly a fifth occurring once; the ten biggest clones make up around 20%. The specimen sequenced was PBMCs or a T cell subset sorted from them (not recorded which). The source of these receptors is a man in his late teens or twenties who had mild COVID-19 (a few samples of this study predate the infection). Cell type and time point are not known.

The sample holds a few counts of this clonotype. The rearrangement uses TRBV11-2 and TRBJ2-3; D uncertain. CDR3 length: 14 amino acids. CDR1 is SGHAT and CDR2 is FQNNGV in the germline V gene. V dropped 0 bases and J dropped 4 bases, with 8 bases sitting between them. CDR3 loop: CASSLEFVADTQYF. CDR3 DNA: TGTGCCAGCAGCTTAGAATTTGTCGCAGATACGCAGTATTTT.

In its sample, this clonotype was seen a few times. This chain uses TRBV6-2 or TRBV6-3 with TRBJ2-7; D uncertain. Trimming cost V 8 bases and J 7 bases, with 18 bases left between them. Germline CDR1 and CDR2: MNHEY and SVGEGT. The CDR3 length is 13 residues. CDR3 coding DNA: TGTGCCAGCTCCGCTACAGCCCTACGGGAGCAGTACGTC. It codes for CASSATALREQYV.

Concerning this clonotype itself: A much larger clone is a single base away; this may be a read error. The V gene is TRBV18, the J gene TRBJ2-2; possibly TRBD2 for D (5 bases). Germline values: CDR1 KGHSH, CDR2 LQKENI. This CDR3 contains 14 residues. In DNA, the CDR3 is TGTGCCAGCTCACCACCCAAGAACACCGGGGAGCTGTATTTT. Residues: CASSPPKNTGELYF.

The chain carries TRBV5-6 and TRBJ2-7; 9 bases map to TRBD1. The CDR3 totals 15 residues. From germline, CDR1 is SGHDT and CDR2 YYEEEE. The V and J ends lost 4 bases and 0 bases, in that order; junction bases with no gene match: 5. The CDR3 DNA reads as TGTGCCAGCAGCCACCGGGACAGGGCCTCCTACGAGCAGTACTTC. Amino acids: CASSHRDRASYEQYF.

This chain uses TRBV10-3 with TRBJ2-5; 8 nucleotides match TRBD2. The CDR3 has 16 amino acids. Trimming cost V 3 bases and J 2 bases; bases outside gene matches: 8. Looked up from germline, CDR1 is ENHRY and CDR2 is SYGVKD. CDR3 nucleotides: TGTGCCATCAGTGACTCTCCGGGGGGGACTCAAGAGACCCAGTACTTC. Translated, it gives CAISDSPGGTQETQYF.

The chain uses TRBV20-1 and TRBJ2-3; D could derive from TRBD1 or TRBD2 (5 bases each). This CDR3 has 14 amino acids. The germline gives CDR1 DFQATT, CDR2 SNEGSKA (reference sequence). The ends were cut back, 6 bases at V and 1 base at J, with 14 bases in the middle. The CDR3 DNA is TGCAGTGCCGAGGGGCCCTCCCGCACAGATACGCAGTATTTT. Translating gives CSAEGPSRTDTQYF.